Below are 10 T cell receptor beta chains sequenced from a single sample in a study of shared clonotypes between healthy human individuals. Some clones are missing from TCRdb's copy, which holds only in-frame ones; the method was immunoSEQ multiplex PCR. The data show a few million clones, roughly 92% seen once. Sequencing input: naive CD4+ T cells from PBMCs. Subset meaning: CD45RA+ positively selected. These receptors all come from a man in his late teens or twenties in good health. Some clones in this sample may be carry-over from other donors' samples.

The V and J genes are TRBV19 and TRBJ2-7; maybe TRBD2 (7 bases). This CDR3 comprises 14 residues. V lost 2 bases and J 3 bases, leaving 11 bases between the germline ends. Germline-derived CDR1 and CDR2 are LNHDA and SQIVND (reference sequence). CDR3 in DNA: TGTGCCAGTAGTATAAACAGGGAGGGCTACGAGCAGTACTTC. This translates into CASSINREGYEQYF.

To note about this clone: At one of its ends the junction is not consistent with the germline gene, which may arise from a read error. V gene TRBV2 combines with J gene TRBJ1-3; a possible D gene is TRBD1 (5 bases). This CDR3 region has 14 residues. Germline V gene sequence: CDR1 SNHLY, CDR2 FYNNEI. The chain's CDR3 is CACRDNFSGNTIYF. DNA for the CDR3: TGTGCCTGCAGGGATAACTTCTCTGGAAACACCATATATTTT.

V usage is TRBV9 and J usage is TRBJ2-1, with 10 bases aligning to TRBD2. The J segment lost 4 bases and the V segment lost 1 base, leaving 2 bases of the junction unmatched. CDR1 and CDR2 from the germline V gene are SGDLS and YYNGEE. The CDR3 length is 15 residues. CDR3 protein: CASSVSGRVYNEQFF. For the CDR3, the DNA is TGTGCCAGCAGCGTAAGCGGGAGGGTTTACAATGAGCAGTTCTTC.

V gene TRBV7-6 combines with J gene TRBJ2-1; D is undetermined. Deletions cut 5 bases from V and 3 bases from J, with 11 bases between. CDR1 and CDR2 (germline): SGHVS, FNYEAQ. The length of the CDR3 is 14 residues. CDR3 bases: TGTGCCAGCAGCGATAAGGGTATCTACAATGAGCAGTTCTTC. This gives the protein CASSDKGIYNEQFF.

The chain couples TRBV18 to TRBJ1-2; D remains ambiguous. Germline V CDR1 and CDR2: KGHSH, LQKENI. V lost 1 base, J lost 4 bases, and 10 bases lay in between. This CDR3 region has 14 residues. CDR3 bases: TGTGCCAGCTCACCACAGTCGCTTATCTATGGCTACACCTTC. This gives the protein CASSPQSLIYGYTF.

The V and J genes are TRBV5-1 and TRBJ1-5, with 8 bases matching TRBD1. J lost 1 base, V lost 4 bases, and 7 bases had no gene match. This CDR3 contains 16 residues. CDR1 and CDR2 from the germline V gene are SGHRS and YFSETQ. For the CDR3, the DNA is TGCGCCAGCAGCCTTGGGACAGGCGGAAGCAATCAGCCCCAGCATTTT. This sequence encodes CASSLGTGGSNQPQHF.

The gene calls are TRBV5-7 and TRBJ2-1; weak D call: TRBD1 (6 bases). TRBV5-7 is treated as an ORF (open reading frame) with a function not yet certain. The CDR3 spans 13 residues. Trimming removed 5 bases at V and 6 bases at J, with 12 bases between. The CDR3 region has the DNA TGTGCCAGCAGGAAACGACAGGCCAATGAGCAGTTCTTC. Residues: CASRKRQANEQFF.

A single count supports this clone. The V call is TRBV7-2, the J call TRBJ2-1; D possibly corresponds to TRBD2 (5 bases). The CDR3 extends over 15 amino acids. Germline CDR1 reads SGHTA; CDR2 reads FQGNSA. Trimming took 6 bases from V and 5 from J, leaving 17 bases between them. The CDR3 bases are TGTGCCAGCAGTGGCCGGCGGGCCTTAAACAATGAGCAGTTCTTC. This translates into CASSGRRALNNEQFF.

The CDR3 region has the DNA TGTGCCAGCAGCCTGGACCGGGCGGACCCCACCGGGGAGCTGTTTTTT. It codes for CASSLDRADPTGELFF. The V gene is TRBV7-3, the J gene TRBJ2-2, with no clear D. V shed 5 bases and J shed 4 bases, with 17 bases lying between them. The CDR3 is 16 amino acids. Germline V gene sequence: CDR1 SGHTA, CDR2 FQGTGA.

The genes are TRBV5-1 and TRBJ1-2; D is ambiguous. V lost 1 base and J lost 3, with 13 bases in between. The CDR3 totals 15 residues. Germline CDR1 reads SGHRS; CDR2 reads YFSETQ. CDR3 coding DNA: TGCGCCAGCAGCTTGACGGGCAAGGACGACTATGGCTACACCTTC. Translation gives CASSLTGKDDYGYTF.